This TCR beta chain originates from a study of OX40 agonist ivuxolimab in advanced cancers. Across the study: Given to patients was ivuxolimab, an agonistic anti-OX40 (CD134) antibody. Patients got intravenous ivuxolimab at 0.01 to 10 mg/kg every 2 weeks. Study-level points and caveats: CD4+ and CD8+ T cells in blood underwent clonal expansion by week 6 at 0.1 to 3.0 mg/kg. Averaging showed that CD8+ T cells had more expanded clones than CD4+ did.

Comment on this clone: Its antigen remains unknown.

CDR3 length: 17 amino acids. Trimming removed 5 bases from V and 3 bases from J; junction bases left unmatched: 14. Germline V gives CDR1 SGHAT, CDR2 FQNNGV. Profiling relied on immunoSEQ multiplex PCR, and the TCRdb table lists in-frame clones only, not all of them. There are approximately 60,000 clones in the sample; 75% to 85% occur only once, and over 3% lies in the top ten. Material: CD4+ or CD8+ T cells sorted from blood, obtained in a trial of the OX40 agonist ivuxolimab. The chain is built from TRBV11-2 and TRBJ2-3; TRBD2 matches at 7 bases. This receptor was identified in an adult with an advanced solid tumor such as melanoma, head and neck, liver or kidney cancer. CDR3 protein: CASSTPRDYAITDTQYF. CDR3 DNA: TGTGCCAGCAGCACCCCCCGGGACTACGCGATTACAGATACGCAGTATTTT.